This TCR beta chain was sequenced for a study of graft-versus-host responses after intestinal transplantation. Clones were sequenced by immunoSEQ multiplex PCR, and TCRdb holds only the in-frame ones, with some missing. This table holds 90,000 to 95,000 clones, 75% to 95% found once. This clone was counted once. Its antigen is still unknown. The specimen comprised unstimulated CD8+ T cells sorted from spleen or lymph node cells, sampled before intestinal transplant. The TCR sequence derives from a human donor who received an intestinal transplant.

The CDR3 DNA follows: TGTGCCAGCAGCTTAGGGTCAGGGGCCCAAGAGACCCAGTACTTC. Protein sequence: CASSLGSGAQETQYF. The chain carries TRBV7-6 and TRBJ2-5, with D possibly matching TRBD1 (6 bases). CDR1 SGHVS and CDR2 FNYEAQ come from the germline V gene. Trimming stripped 1 base from V and 1 base from J, with 10 bases between. The CDR3 loop spans 15 amino acids. Full variable domain (missing parts from reference TRBV7-6 and TRBJ2-5): GAGVSQSPRYKVTKRGQDVALRCDPISGHVSLYWYRQALGQGPEFLTYFNYEAQQDKSGLPNDRFSAERPEGSISTLTIQRTEQRDSAMYRCASSLGSGAQETQYFGPGTRLLVL.